The 31 T cell receptor beta chains reported below all come from one sample, sequenced in a study of beta chain features in type 1 diabetes. All of the isolated RNA was reverse transcribed, so expressed TCRB transcripts were sequenced. Clones were read by immunoSEQ multiplex PCR, and TCRdb kept only the in-frame ones, dropping some. The sample lists 900,000 or so clones; 17% were seen once. The material sequenced was naive CD4+ T cells from blood. The receptor set was obtained from a woman under 30 in good health.

This clone was seen a handful of times. The chain has TRBV9 and TRBJ2-5; TRBD1 agrees at 9 bases. V lost 1 base, J lost 6 bases, and 7 bases stayed unmatched. Germline V gene lookup returns CDR1 SGDLS and CDR2 YYNGEE. The CDR3 has 15 residues. The CDR3: CASSVRDRDYQTQYF. CDR3 nucleotide sequence: TGTGCCAGCAGCGTACGGGACAGGGACTATCAGACCCAGTACTTC.

This chain joins TRBV18 and TRBJ2-4, with no clear D. In germline, CDR1 is KGHSH, CDR2 LQKENI. Between the trimmed V and J ends, which lost 0 bases and 5 bases, there was a span of 5 bases. The CDR3 is 13 amino acids. The CDR3 reads CASSPPSENIQYF. The DNA for the CDR3 is TGTGCCAGCTCACCACCGAGCGAAAACATTCAGTACTTC.

This chain connects TRBV19 to TRBJ2-4; 8 nucleotides line up with TRBD2. The germline CDR1 and CDR2 sequences are LNHDA and SQIVND (reference sequence). V trimming: 4 bases; J trimming: 4 bases; junction bases outside the gene matches: 9. CDR3 length equals 16 residues. The CDR3 coding sequence is TGTGCCAGTAGTAGTTGGACCGGGACTAGTAAAAACATTCAGTACTTC. It yields the protein CASSSWTGTSKNIQYF.

DNA of the CDR3: TGTGCCAGCTCAGGGAGGAATCAGCCCCAGCATTTT. This encodes CASSGRNQPQHF. The gene calls are TRBV6-5 and TRBJ1-5; maybe TRBD1 (5 bases). Germline V gene lookup returns CDR1 MNHEY and CDR2 SVGAGI. The CDR3 is 12 residues long. V dropped 8 bases and J dropped 4 bases, with 9 bases sitting between them.

The J gene is TRBJ1-1, the V gene TRBV7-6; the D gene is possibly TRBD1 (6 bases). The V and J ends lost 1 base and 2 bases respectively, with 11 bases between them. The CDR3 is 15 residues long. Germline CDR1 is SGHVS and CDR2 is FNYEAQ. CDR3 sequence (DNA): TGTGCCAGCAGCTTAGTGGGGACACCTAACACTGAAGCTTTCTTT. It is translated as CASSLVGTPNTEAFF. Together with reference TRBV7-6 and TRBJ1-1, the CDR3 gives the full variable domain: GAGVSQSPRYKVTKRGQDVALRCDPISGHVSLYWYRQALGQGPEFLTYFNYEAQQDKSGLPNDRFSAERPEGSISTLTIQRTEQRDSAMYRCASSLVGTPNTEAFFGQGTRLTVV.

This chain links TRBV7-9 with TRBJ1-2; 9 nucleotides line up with TRBD1. Trimming cost V 5 bases and J 11 bases; bases outside gene matches: 18. CDR3 size: 16 residues. CDR1 is SEHNR, CDR2 FQNEAQ, per germline (reference sequence). Here the CDR3 reads CASSAFPGQGTAGYTF. DNA of the CDR3: TGTGCCAGCAGCGCATTCCCGGGACAGGGCACGGCTGGGTACACCTTC.

This clone was seen a few times. The chain employs TRBV28 and TRBJ2-1; no clear D gene. CDR1 and CDR2 from the germline V gene are MDHEN and SYDVKM. The CDR3 has 15 residues. Between the trimmed V and J ends, which lost 6 bases and 4 bases, there was a span of 16 bases. DNA for the CDR3: TGTGCCAGCAGCCGCGCGGTGAGTGGGTACAATGAGCAGTTCTTC. Encoded protein: CASSRAVSGYNEQFF.

A few counts support this clone. The rearrangement uses TRBV15 and TRBJ2-1; the match to TRBD2 covers 7 bases. The CDR3 sequence is 15 residues long. With 4 bases clipped from V and 8 bases from J, the junction kept 11 bases outside the gene matches. CDR1 LNHNV and CDR2 YYDKDF come from the germline V gene (reference sequence). The CDR3 loop reads CATSTSGKYQDEQFF. In nucleotides, the CDR3 is TGTGCCACCAGCACCAGCGGGAAGTATCAGGATGAGCAGTTCTTC.

The chain recombines TRBV7-2 with TRBJ1-2, with D possibly being TRBD1 (6 bases). V was shortened by 5 bases and J by 8 bases, with 15 bases between the two germline ends. Per the germline V gene, CDR1 is SGHTA and CDR2 is FQGNSA. The CDR3 covers 13 residues. The CDR3 here is CASSLGGRDGYTF. The CDR3, as DNA: TGTGCCAGCAGCCTGGGGGGCAGGGACGGCTACACCTTC.

This clone was seen a handful of times. Other nucleotide sequences from this sample produce the same CDR3. The chain joins TRBV4-3 to TRBJ2-3; the D gene is possibly TRBD2 (5 bases). The germline gives CDR1 LGHNA, CDR2 YSLEER. V was cut by 0 bases and J by 0 bases, with 10 bases left in between. The CDR3 consists of 16 residues. CDR3 amino acids: CASSQDRGLSTDTQYF. CDR3 nucleotides: TGCGCCAGCAGCCAAGATCGGGGTCTAAGCACAGATACGCAGTATTTT.

The chain recombines TRBV15 with TRBJ2-5; 11 nucleotides align to TRBD1. V dropped 5 bases and J dropped 3; count of bases not matched to a gene: 8. This CDR3 comprises 16 residues. Germline V gene sequence: CDR1 LNHNV, CDR2 YYDKDF (reference sequence). The CDR3 sequence: CATSCGRDRGKETQYF. The DNA for the CDR3 is TGTGCCACCAGCTGCGGACGGGACAGGGGGAAAGAGACCCAGTACTTC.

V and J are TRBV5-4 and TRBJ2-3, with 8 bases fitting TRBD2. The CDR3 length is 15 residues. V lost 4 bases and J lost 4; bases outside the gene matches: 8. The germline CDR1 and CDR2 sequences are SGHNT and YYREEE (reference sequence). CDR3 DNA: TGTGCCAGCAGCACTAGCGGAAACCGAGCAGATACGCAGTATTTT. Its translation: CASSTSGNRADTQYF.

The V gene is TRBV11-2, the J gene TRBJ1-2; D gene unclear. Germline CDR1 is SGHAT and CDR2 is FQNNGV. This CDR3 spans 13 amino acids. Trimming pared 5 bases from V and 8 bases from J, leaving 15 bases between. Written as DNA, the CDR3 is TGTGCCAGCAGCCCCGATTCCCTATGGGGCTACACCTTC. Protein sequence: CASSPDSLWGYTF.

The chain links TRBV27 to TRBJ2-7; 9 nucleotides line up with TRBD2. J was trimmed by 0 bases and V by 4 bases; bases with no gene match: 4. This CDR3 spans 15 amino acids. Germline CDR1 MNHEY, CDR2 SMNVEV (reference sequence). CDR3 loop: CASSSSGVSSYEQYF. The CDR3 DNA reads TGTGCCAGCAGTTCTAGCGGGGTGAGCTCCTACGAGCAGTACTTC.

This clone came up a few times. The CDR3 DNA sequence: TGTGCCAGCTCGACGACTAGCTCTGAGCAGTTCTTC. Its protein product is CASSTTSSEQFF. The chain links TRBV18 to TRBJ2-1; TRBD2 aligns across 7 bases. CDR3 size: 12 residues. The ends lost 6 bases at V and 9 bases at J; junction bases unmatched: 5. From germline, CDR1 is KGHSH and CDR2 LQKENI.

The V gene is TRBV19, the J gene TRBJ2-2; D is possibly TRBD2 (5 bases). This CDR3 spans 13 amino acids. V lost 4 bases to trimming and J lost 5 bases, with 8 bases between them. From germline, CDR1 is LNHDA and CDR2 SQIVND (reference sequence). The CDR3 here is CASSNTRTGELFF. The CDR3 DNA reads as TGTGCCAGTAGTAATACTAGAACCGGGGAGCTGTTTTTT.

This clone was seen a handful of times. The DNA for the CDR3 is TGCGCCAGCACCCTCAGGGTATCGGGACAAGAGACCCAGTACTTC. Amino acids: CASTLRVSGQETQYF. This chain links TRBV5-1 with TRBJ2-5; either TRBD1 or TRBD2 may supply D (5 bases each). Trimming shortened V by 6 bases and J by 2 bases, and 17 bases separated the two germline ends. The CDR3 loop spans 15 amino acids. The germline V gene encodes CDR1 SGHRS and CDR2 YFSETQ.

There are a few counts of this clone. The V call is TRBV6-5, the J call TRBJ1-2, with a possible D match to TRBD1 (5 bases). The CDR3 is made up of 13 amino acids. V lost 4 bases, J lost 2 bases, and 8 bases lay in between. The germline V gene encodes CDR1 MNHEY and CDR2 SVGAGI. CDR3 protein: CASSWGVNYGYTF. Written as DNA, the CDR3 is TGTGCCAGCAGTTGGGGCGTAAACTATGGCTACACCTTC.

The chain has TRBV9 and TRBJ2-2; possible D gene TRBD1, 6 bases. Germline CDR1 reads SGDLS; CDR2 reads YYNGEE. This CDR3 is built from 15 residues. Trimming cost V 0 bases and J 5 bases, with 11 bases left between them. The CDR3 region has the DNA TGTGCCAGCAGCGTAGAAGGGGGTTTTACCGGGGAGCTGTTTTTT. This codes for CASSVEGGFTGELFF.

In its sample, this clone was seen a few times. The chain links TRBV28 to TRBJ1-2; the match to TRBD1 covers 7 bases. J lost 8 bases, V lost 2 bases, and 5 bases had no gene match. The CDR3 has 13 residues. CDR1 and CDR2 (germline): MDHEN, SYDVKM. The DNA of the CDR3 is TGTGCCAGCAGTTTAACAGGGGTGGGAGGCTACACCTTC. Translated: CASSLTGVGGYTF.

This clone was seen more than once but under ten times. The genes are TRBV9 and TRBJ2-2; D is undetermined. Trimming removed 3 bases from V and 8 bases from J, with 11 bases in between. Looked up from germline, CDR1 is SGDLS and CDR2 is YYNGEE. The CDR3 sequence is 13 residues long. For the CDR3, the DNA is TGTGCCAGCAGCGCTAGTGGGTTTGGGGAGCTGTTTTTT. The encoded protein is CASSASGFGELFF. Supplemented by reference TRBV9 and TRBJ2-2, the full variable domain reads DSGVTQTPKHLITATGQRVTLRCSPRSGDLSVYWYQQSLDQGLQFLIQYYNGEERAKGNILERFSAQQFPDLHSELNLSSLELGDSALYFCASSASGFGELFFGEGSRLTVL.

This clone was seen only a few times. Written as DNA, the CDR3 is TGTGCCACCAGCAGAGACGGTCTTTTTGGGTTAGCGGGAATCTCCTACGAGCAGTACTTC. This translates into CATSRDGLFGLAGISYEQYF. The chain combines TRBV15 with TRBJ2-7, with 8 positions matching TRBD2. This CDR3 contains 20 residues. Germline values: CDR1 LNHNV, CDR2 YYDKDF (reference sequence). After removal of 0 bases from V and 0 bases from J, the junction contained 16 bases not matched to a gene.

The chain joins TRBV6-5 to TRBJ2-7; the match to TRBD1 covers 8 bases. This CDR3 spans 15 amino acids. Germline V lookup: CDR1 MNHEY, CDR2 SVGAGI. The V segment lost 0 bases and the J segment 4 bases; nucleotides outside the gene matches: 5. DNA for the CDR3: TGTGCCAGCAGTTACTCGGCCAGGGGGCTTTACGAGCAGTACTTC. This translates into CASSYSARGLYEQYF.

This clone was observed a few times. The rearrangement uses TRBV28 and TRBJ2-2, with 9 bases matching TRBD2. With 4 bases clipped from V and 3 bases from J, the junction kept 3 bases outside the gene matches. Germline values: CDR1 MDHEN, CDR2 SYDVKM. The CDR3 spans 15 residues. CDR3 sequence: CASSSLAGYTGELFF. DNA of the CDR3: TGTGCCAGCAGTTCCCTAGCGGGGTACACCGGGGAGCTGTTTTTT.

The chain combines TRBV7-2 with TRBJ2-7, with 15 bases identical to TRBD2. The CDR3 covers 14 residues. J was trimmed by 6 bases and V by 4 bases; bases with no gene match: 1. Germline V gene data show CDR1 as SGHTA and CDR2 as FQGNSA. The CDR3 DNA sequence: TGTGCCAGCAGCTGGACTAGCGGGAGGGTCGAGCAGTACTTC. It codes for CASSWTSGRVEQYF.

A word on this clone: One junction end disagrees with the germline gene, perhaps due to a read error. The chain couples TRBV14 to TRBJ1-1; D gene uncertain. Germline V gene sequence: CDR1 SGHDN, CDR2 FVKESK. The CDR3 contains 12 residues. The DNA of the CDR3 is TGTGCCAGCAGCCAGATGAACACTGAAGTTTTCTTT. This gives the protein CASSQMNTEVFF.

A few counts support this clone. Other DNA sequences in the sample encode the same CDR3. The chain combines TRBV2 with TRBJ2-7, with a tentative D call TRBD1 (5 bases). With 4 bases removed from V and 4 bases from J, the gap between germline ends came to 8 bases. This CDR3 contains 12 residues. In germline, CDR1 is SNHLY, CDR2 FYNNEI. CDR3 sequence: CASSGQGYEQYF. CDR3 sequence (DNA): TGTGCCAGCAGTGGTCAGGGTTACGAGCAGTACTTC.

This sequence joins TRBV6-4 and TRBJ2-5, with D tentatively TRBD1 (5 bases). Trimming shortened V by 2 bases and J by 1 base, and 14 bases separated the two germline ends. The germline V gene encodes CDR1 MRHNA and CDR2 SNTAGT. The CDR3 is 16 amino acids. In nucleotides, the CDR3 is TGTGCCAGCAGTGACCCCAGGGTAGTGGTCCAAGAGACCCAGTACTTC. The encoded protein is CASSDPRVVVQETQYF.

V and J are TRBV29-1 and TRBJ2-1, with 9 bases identical to TRBD1. This CDR3 contains 13 residues. Unmatched junction bases numbered 7, after V lost 7 bases and J lost 6 bases. Germline values: CDR1 SQVTM, CDR2 ANQGSEA. The CDR3 loop reads CSARDRVGNEQFF. The CDR3 DNA reads as TGCAGCGCCCGGGACAGGGTCGGCAATGAGCAGTTCTTC.

This chain connects TRBV4-2 to TRBJ2-1; possible D gene TRBD2, 5 bases. V lost 1 base and J lost 4, with 14 bases in between. The germline CDR1 and CDR2 sequences are LGHNA and YNFKEQ. The CDR3 spans 16 residues. The CDR3 region is CASSQVRSSDYNEQFF. CDR3 nucleotides: TGTGCCAGCAGCCAAGTTCGAAGTAGCGATTACAATGAGCAGTTCTTC.

The chain joins TRBV5-1 to TRBJ1-2; no clear D. Trimming pared 4 bases from V and 5 bases from J, leaving 12 bases between. Germline values: CDR1 SGHRS, CDR2 YFSETQ. This CDR3 has 13 amino acids. DNA of the CDR3: TGCGCCAGCAGCGTGGACGGAGAGTATGGCTACACCTTC. It is translated as CASSVDGEYGYTF.